Given below is one TCR beta chain in context. Its specificity is unknown. This specimen comes from a study of T cell responses to AZD1222 COVID-19 vaccine. General observations from the study: Variant regions that are unmutated are reportedly the target of nearly half of spike-specific TCRs.

This table comes from immunoSEQ multiplex PCR, and its TCRdb copy is limited to in-frame clones, with some not included. This sample has 90,000 to 150,000 clones, with approximately 90% found just once. From germline, CDR1 is KGHSH and CDR2 LQKENI. The CDR3 loop spans 12 amino acids. The ends were cut back, 4 bases at V and 8 bases at J, with 11 bases in the middle. The chain is built from TRBV18 and TRBJ1-2; D ambiguous. Here the sequenced sample was peripheral blood, taken on day 0 of AZD1222 vaccination. The source is an adult in good health. The CDR3 nucleotides read TGTGCCAGCTCACGACCCGGGGAAGGCTACACCTTC. Translated: CASSRPGEGYTF.